Following are 27 T cell receptor beta chains from one sample sequenced in a study of control samples from healthy donors and cancer patients. Sequencing was performed with immunoSEQ multiplex PCR; in TCRdb, only in-frame clones are kept and a portion is missing. This table holds 160,000 or so clones, about 94% found once. Sample: blood. The origin of the receptors is a middle-aged woman in good health.

The rearrangement joins TRBV12-5 to TRBJ1-5; D may be TRBD1 (5 bases). V lost 5 bases and J 2 bases, leaving 7 bases between the germline ends. Germline CDR1 LGHNT, CDR2 FRNRAP. The CDR3 is 13 amino acids. The CDR3 protein is CASGDSGNQPQHF. The DNA of the CDR3 is TGTGCTAGTGGTGACAGTGGCAATCAGCCCCAGCATTTT.

The chain recombines TRBV12-3 or TRBV12-4 with TRBJ1-2; D ambiguous. Trimming pared 2 bases from V and 7 bases from J, leaving 11 bases between. The CDR3 is 13 residues long. The CDR3 DNA sequence: TGTGCCAGCAGTTTACCCGGACTGGGTGGCTACACCTTC. Protein product: CASSLPGLGGYTF.

The CDR3: CASSLRVTSNQPQHF. CDR3 DNA: TGTGCCAGCAGCTTGCGGGTTACGAGCAATCAGCCCCAGCATTTT. The chain combines TRBV5-8 with TRBJ1-5, with D hard to call. CDR3 size: 15 residues. Trimming pared 1 base from V and 1 base from J, leaving 9 bases between. Germline V lookup: CDR1 SGHTS, CDR2 YDEGEE.

The chain links TRBV10-3 to TRBJ1-6; the match to TRBD1 covers 9 bases. CDR1 ENHRY and CDR2 SYGVKD come from the germline V gene. The CDR3 spans 14 residues. Losses at the gene ends were 10 bases for V and 7 bases for J; bases not matched to a gene: 8. This CDR3 reads CATRAGQGNSPLHF. The CDR3 bases are TGTGCCACCAGAGCGGGACAGGGAAATTCACCCCTCCACTTT.

V and J are TRBV7-2 and TRBJ2-5; D is unresolved. The CDR3 has 13 amino acids. Germline V CDR1 and CDR2: SGHTA, FQGNSA. The ends were cut back, 4 bases at V and 5 bases at J, with 11 bases in the middle. CDR3 in amino acids: CASSSNPGETQYF. CDR3 DNA sequence: TGTGCCAGCAGCTCCAACCCTGGGGAGACCCAGTACTTC.

This chain links TRBV15 with TRBJ1-6, with D unclear. Looked up from germline, CDR1 is LNHNV and CDR2 is YYDKDF (reference sequence). CDR3 length equals 16 residues. V was trimmed by 0 bases and J by 6 bases, leaving 12 bases between them. The CDR3 nucleotides are TGTGCCACCAGCAGAGATTTCGGAGTCCGTAATTCACCCCTCCACTTT. Translating gives CATSRDFGVRNSPLHF.

The chain uses TRBV29-1 and TRBJ1-3; no firm D call. V was pared by 3 bases and J by 4 bases, with 4 bases between. This CDR3 spans 11 amino acids. The germline V gene has CDR1 SQVTM and CDR2 ANQGSEA. The CDR3 DNA sequence: TGCAGCGTTGACCGAGGAAACACCATATATTTT. Protein sequence: CSVDRGNTIYF.

The chain has TRBV5-1 and TRBJ2-7; D unresolved. V was cut by 3 bases and J by 0 bases, with 10 bases left in between. CDR3 length: 14 amino acids. Germline CDR1 SGHRS, CDR2 YFSETQ. CDR3 sequence (DNA): TGCGCCAGCAGCTGGAGAAGGGACTCCTACGAGCAGTACTTC. It codes for CASSWRRDSYEQYF.

The chain carries TRBV2 and TRBJ2-7, with TRBD1 matching over 9 bases. This CDR3 spans 14 amino acids. Germline V gene sequence: CDR1 SNHLY, CDR2 FYNNEI. Germline trimming cut 7 bases from V and 0 bases from J; bases unmatched to any gene: 4. This chain's CDR3 is CASKTGGISYEQYF. The CDR3 DNA reads as TGTGCCAGCAAGACAGGGGGTATCTCCTACGAGCAGTACTTC.

The J gene is TRBJ2-3, the V gene TRBV4-3; TRBD2 matches 8 bases. Germline V gives CDR1 LGHNA, CDR2 YSLEER. V lost 5 bases and J lost 0; bases outside the gene matches: 7. The CDR3 totals 16 residues. The CDR3, as DNA: TGCGCCAGCAGCTCCTCCGGACTAGCTAGCACAGATACGCAGTATTTT. The encoded protein is CASSSSGLASTDTQYF.

This chain joins TRBV7-2 and TRBJ2-7; the D gene is possibly TRBD1 (5 bases). V gave up 4 bases and J gave up 2 bases, with 9 bases separating them. The CDR3 length is 13 residues. Germline V lookup: CDR1 SGHTA, CDR2 FQGNSA. The CDR3 here is CASSSQAAYEQYF. In DNA, the CDR3 is TGTGCCAGCAGCTCACAGGCCGCCTACGAGCAGTACTTC.

The J gene is TRBJ2-1, the V gene TRBV29-1; 10 nucleotides match TRBD2. Germline lookup yields CDR1 SQVTM and CDR2 ANQGSEA. The CDR3 is made up of 14 amino acids. V gave up 6 bases and J gave up 3 bases; unmatched junction bases: 5. As DNA, the CDR3 is TGCAGCGTCGCTAGCGGGAGTATCTACAATGAGCAGTTCTTC. Encoded protein: CSVASGSIYNEQFF.

The rearrangement joins TRBV7-9 to TRBJ1-1; D gene ambiguous. The CDR3 is 16 amino acids. Per germline, CDR1 SEHNR and CDR2 FQNEAQ (reference sequence). Trimming removed 0 bases from V and 3 bases from J, with 14 bases in between. In DNA, the CDR3 is TGTGCCAGCAGCTTAGCCCTCAGCTCCCAAGACACTGAAGCTTTCTTT. Encoded protein: CASSLALSSQDTEAFF.

The CDR3 region is CATKDSTNTGELFF. The CDR3 region has the DNA TGTGCCACAAAGGACAGCACGAACACCGGGGAGCTGTTTTTT. The genes are TRBV10-3 and TRBJ2-2, with a weak D call TRBD1 (6 bases). Between the trimmed V and J ends, which lost 10 bases and 0 bases, there was a span of 12 bases. Germline assignment: CDR1 ENHRY and CDR2 SYGVKD. This CDR3 spans 14 amino acids.

The rearrangement joins TRBV5-4 to TRBJ2-7; D is tentatively TRBD1 or TRBD2 (5 bases each). The CDR3 contains 14 residues. V gave up 3 bases and J gave up 5 bases, with 15 bases separating them. Germline V gene lookup returns CDR1 SGHNT and CDR2 YYREEE (reference sequence). CDR3 sequence (DNA): TGTGCCAGCAGCTCCGGAAGGGTGGGGGACGAGCAGTACTTC. Protein sequence: CASSSGRVGDEQYF.

About this clone: The junction and the germline gene differ at one end; a read error may be behind it. The chain uses TRBV7-7 and TRBJ1-3, with D perhaps matching TRBD1 (6 bases). This CDR3 comprises 14 residues. Germline V CDR1 and CDR2: SSHAT, FNYEAQ (reference sequence). The CDR3 loop reads CASSDGTTGNTIYF. CDR3 coding DNA: TGTGCTAGCAGCGACGGGACAACTGGAAACACCATATATTTT.

The rearrangement uses TRBV4-3 and TRBJ2-2, with D possibly TRBD2 on 6 matching bases. The V gene's germline CDR1 is LGHNA and CDR2 YSLEER. Deletions cut 1 base from V and 2 bases from J, with 11 bases between. This CDR3 is built from 16 residues. CDR3 in amino acids: CASSQAAGSNTGELFF. The CDR3 DNA follows: TGCGCCAGCAGCCAAGCGGCGGGATCAAACACCGGGGAGCTGTTTTTT.

This clone was counted only a few times. CDR3 nucleotides: TGTGCCAGCAGCTTTGGAGACTACGAGCAGTACTTC. The encoded protein is CASSFGDYEQYF. The genes are TRBV5-6 and TRBJ2-7; D gene uncertain. The germline V and J ends were trimmed by 2 bases and 3 bases, with 6 bases remaining between them. Looked up from germline, CDR1 is SGHDT and CDR2 is YYEEEE. CDR3 size: 12 residues. The complete variable domain, with remaining parts taken from reference TRBV5-6 and TRBJ2-7, reads DAGVTQSPTHLIKTRGQQVTLRCSPKSGHDTVSWYQQALGQGPQFIFQYYEEEERQRGNFPDRFSGHQFPNYSSELNVNALLLGDSALYLCASSFGDYEQYFGPGTRLTVT.

CDR3: CASSVGGSSYNSPLHF. Here the CDR3 DNA reads TGTGCCAGCAGCGTAGGAGGCAGCTCCTATAATTCACCCCTCCACTTT. The chain uses TRBV9 and TRBJ1-6; unclear D gene. V lost 0 bases and J 0 bases, leaving 7 bases between the germline ends. This CDR3 spans 16 amino acids. The germline V gene encodes CDR1 SGDLS and CDR2 YYNGEE.

The chain employs TRBV7-9 and TRBJ1-2, with a possible D match to TRBD1 (6 bases). Germline V gene sequence: CDR1 SEHNR, CDR2 FQNEAQ (reference sequence). The length of the CDR3 is 13 residues. V was clipped by 3 bases and J by 5 bases, with 10 bases between them. The CDR3 is CASSFDQGYGYTF. Here the CDR3 DNA reads TGTGCCAGCAGCTTCGACCAGGGGTATGGCTACACCTTC.

V gene TRBV19 combines with J gene TRBJ2-3; 8 bases map to TRBD1. Per the germline V gene, CDR1 is LNHDA and CDR2 is SQIVND (reference sequence). V lost 6 bases to trimming and J lost 3 bases; unmatched junction nucleotides: 5. The CDR3 is 14 residues long. CDR3 DNA: TGTGCCAGTAGCGACAGGGGTGGGACAGATACGCAGTATTTT. This translates into CASSDRGGTDTQYF.

The gene calls are TRBV5-4 and TRBJ2-3, with a possible D match to TRBD1 (5 bases). The CDR3 has 16 amino acids. V was pared by 1 base and J by 0 bases, with 12 bases between. Germline loops: CDR1 SGHNT, CDR2 YYREEE (reference sequence). The DNA of the CDR3 is TGTGCCAGCAGCTTGTTGAAAGGGGCTAGCACAGATACGCAGTATTTT. This codes for CASSLLKGASTDTQYF. Looking up the rest from reference TRBV5-4 and TRBJ2-3 gives the full variable domain: ETGVTQSPTHLIKTRGQQVTLRCSSQSGHNTVSWYQQALGQGPQFIFQYYREEENGRGNFPPRFSGLQFPNYSSELNVNALELDDSALYLCASSLLKGASTDTQYFGPGTRLTVL.

V usage is TRBV6-5 and J usage is TRBJ1-3; TRBD1 matches 8 bases. Germline loops: CDR1 MNHEY, CDR2 SVGAGI. Unmatched junction bases numbered 8, after V lost 5 bases and J lost 5 bases. The CDR3 totals 15 residues. The CDR3 bases are TGTGCCAGCAGTACGATACCAGGGGGCCGAAACACCATATATTTT. Amino acids: CASSTIPGGRNTIYF.

This clone was seen a few times. The chain joins TRBV5-6 to TRBJ2-5; perhaps D is TRBD1 or TRBD2 (5 bases each). Trimming removed 4 bases from V and 1 base from J, with 11 bases in between. The germline gives CDR1 SGHDT, CDR2 YYEEEE. CDR3 length: 14 residues. CDR3 sequence reads: CASSRGRIQETQYF. The CDR3 DNA follows: TGTGCCAGCAGCCGGGGCCGGATCCAAGAGACCCAGTACTTC.

The genes are TRBV29-1 and TRBJ2-1, with TRBD2 matching 10 bases. The germline CDR1 and CDR2 sequences are SQVTM and ANQGSEA. V gave up 5 bases and J gave up 8 bases; unmatched junction bases: 6. The CDR3 is 13 residues long. For the CDR3, the DNA is TGCAGCGTTTCTAGCGGGAGATTGTATGAGCAGTTCTTC. Its translation is CSVSSGRLYEQFF.

The CDR3 DNA sequence: TGTGCCAGCAGCCAAGGCAGGGACCATTCACCCCTCCACTTT. Translating gives CASSQGRDHSPLHF. The rearrangement joins TRBV3-1 (or the pseudogene TRBV3-2) to TRBJ1-6; a possible D gene is TRBD1 (5 bases). Germline lookup yields CDR1 LGHDT and CDR2 YNNKEL (reference sequence). Trimming left V 1 base short and J 8 bases short, with 9 bases between. CDR3 length: 14 residues.

The chain couples TRBV7-9 to TRBJ1-4; TRBD1 agrees at 9 bases. In germline, CDR1 is SEHNR, CDR2 FQNEAQ (reference sequence). J was trimmed by 8 bases and V by 5 bases; bases with no gene match: 9. The CDR3 is 15 residues long. The CDR3, as DNA: TGTGCCAGCAGCGCAACCGGGACAGGGACCGAAAAACTGTTTTTT. Translated: CASSATGTGTEKLFF.